The clone carrying this TCR beta chain was observed a few times. Its cognate antigen is unknown. TCRdb used MiXCR to reprocess the 5' RACE reads, holding one entry per CDR3 protein. This sample has 550,000 to 800,000 distinct CDR3 sequences, with under 8.5% found just once. This record belongs to a study of identical twins. The study, taken as a whole, reports: Cross-sectional statistical analysis, not tracking of the same donors, underpinned the conclusions. Cord blood beta clonotypes present at high abundance carried fewer insertions; no such pattern appeared in memory repertoires. Potential partial confounding of zero-insertion analyses by invariant MAIT and iNKT cells was noted. In monozygotic twins, models underestimated the sharing of out-of-frame TCR alpha.

V dropped 0 bases and J dropped 3 bases, with 14 bases sitting between them. Per the germline V gene, CDR1 is DFQATT and CDR2 is SNEGSKA (reference sequence). This CDR3 has 16 amino acids. These sequences were also reported in another study, on yellow fever vaccine responses in identical twins.

Sequenced sample: PBMCs. J is TRBJ2-2 and V is TRBV20-1; D perhaps matches TRBD1 (6 bases). This TCR was sampled from a woman between 18 and 29 years old in good health. The CDR3 bases are TGCAGTGCTAGAGATCTTAGAGGGGGATACACCGGGGAGCTGTTTTTT. Protein: CSARDLRGGYTGELFF.